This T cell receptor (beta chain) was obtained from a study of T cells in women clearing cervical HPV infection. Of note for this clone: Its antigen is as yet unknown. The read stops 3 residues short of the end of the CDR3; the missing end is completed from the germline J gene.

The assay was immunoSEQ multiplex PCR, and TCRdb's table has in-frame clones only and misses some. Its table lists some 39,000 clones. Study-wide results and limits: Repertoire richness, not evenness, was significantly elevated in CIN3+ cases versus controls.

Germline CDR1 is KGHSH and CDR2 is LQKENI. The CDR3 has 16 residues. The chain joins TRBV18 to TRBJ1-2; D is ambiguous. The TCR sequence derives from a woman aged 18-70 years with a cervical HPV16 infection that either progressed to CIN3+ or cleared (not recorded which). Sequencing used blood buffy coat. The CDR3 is CASSRLAGGLTDTYTF. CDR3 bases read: TGTGCCAGCTCACGACTAGCGGGAGGGCTCACAGATACC. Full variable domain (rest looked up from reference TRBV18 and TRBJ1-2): NAGVMQNPRHLVRRRGQEARLRCSPMKGHSHVYWYRQLPEEGLKFMVYLQKENIIDESGMPKERFSAEFPKEGPSILRIQQVVRGDSAAYFCASSRLAGGLTDTYTFGSGTRLTVV.